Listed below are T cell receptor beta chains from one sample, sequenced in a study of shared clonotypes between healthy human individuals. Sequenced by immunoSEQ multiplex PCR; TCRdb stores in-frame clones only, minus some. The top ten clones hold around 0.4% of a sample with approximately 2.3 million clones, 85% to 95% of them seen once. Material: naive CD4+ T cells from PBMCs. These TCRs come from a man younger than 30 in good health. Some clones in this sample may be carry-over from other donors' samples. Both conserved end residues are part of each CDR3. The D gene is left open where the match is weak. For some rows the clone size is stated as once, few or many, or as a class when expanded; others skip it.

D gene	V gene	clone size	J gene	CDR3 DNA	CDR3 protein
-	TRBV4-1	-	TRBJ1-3	TGCGCCAGCAGCCAAGAGGTGGCGGAAAACACCATATATTTT	CASSQEVAENTIYF
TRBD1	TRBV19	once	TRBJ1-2	TGTGCCAGTAGTCGGGCAGGGGGCATCTATGGCTACACCTTC	CASSRAGGIYGYTF
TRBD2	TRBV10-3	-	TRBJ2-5	TGTGCCATCGGACCGGGGGGGGCCAGAGAGTCGCAGTACTTC	CAIGPGGARESQYF
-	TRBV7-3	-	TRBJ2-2	TGTGCCAGCAGCTTAACTCGTGAGGGGCTGTACGCCGGGGAGCTGTTTTTT	CASSLTREGLYAGELFF
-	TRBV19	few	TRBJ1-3	TGTGCCAGTAGTTATTCTCCGTCCCCATACAACACCATATATTTT	CASSYSPSPYNTIYF
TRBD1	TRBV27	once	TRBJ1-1	TGTGCCAGCAGTCCGCTCCGGGACAGCACCACTGAAGCTTTCTTT	CASSPLRDSTTEAFF
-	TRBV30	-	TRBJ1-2	TGTGCCTGGAGTGTACTATACTATGGCTACACCTTC	CAWSVLYYGYTF
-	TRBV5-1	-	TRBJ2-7	TGCGCCAGCACTTCTGAAGGATACTACGAGCAGTACTTC	CASTSEGYYEQYF
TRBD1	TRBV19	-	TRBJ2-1	TGTGCCAGTAGTATAGGGAGGGACAGGACCTACAATGAGCAGTTCTTC	CASSIGRDRTYNEQFF
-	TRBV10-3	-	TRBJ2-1	TGTGCCATCAGCCCCACGTCCTGGAATGAGCAGTTCTTC	CAISPTSWNEQFF
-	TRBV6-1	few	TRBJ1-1	TGTGCCAGCAGTGCCTCTGGGAACACTGAAGCTTTCTTT	CASSASGNTEAFF
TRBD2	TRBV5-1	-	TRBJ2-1	TGCGCCAGCAGCTTGGCGATAGCGGGGAGCTCCTACAATGAGCAGTTCTTC	CASSLAIAGSSYNEQFF
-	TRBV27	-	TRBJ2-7	TGTGCCAGCAGTTTTTCAAGCCGTTCGGGGGAGCAGTACTTC	CASSFSSRSGEQYF
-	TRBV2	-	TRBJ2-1	TGTGCCAGCAGTGAACAGGTTAGCTCCTACAATGAGCAGTTCTTC	CASSEQVSSYNEQFF
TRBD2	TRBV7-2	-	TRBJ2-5	TGTGCCAGCAGCCCCCCAGGACTAGCGGGAGGGAGATCCCAGTACTTC	CASSPPGLAGGRSQYF
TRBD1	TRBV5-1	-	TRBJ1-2	TGCGCCAGCAGCTTGGGACAGGGAGAGGGCTACACCTTC	CASSLGQGEGYTF
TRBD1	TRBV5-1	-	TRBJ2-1	TGCGCCAGCAGCTCTCACCGGGACAGGGGCAGGAATGAGCAGTTCTTC	CASSSHRDRGRNEQFF
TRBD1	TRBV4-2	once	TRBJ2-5	TGTGCCAGCAGCCCAGAAGACAGGGGAAAGACCCAGTACTTC	CASSPEDRGKTQYF
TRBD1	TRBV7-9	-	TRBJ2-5	TGTGCCAGCAGCTTGGGGGACAGGGGGACAGAGACCCAGTACTTC	CASSLGDRGTETQYF
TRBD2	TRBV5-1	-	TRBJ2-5	TGCGCCAGCAGCTTGGTACTAGCGGGAGGAGGAGAGACCCAGTACTTC	CASSLVLAGGGETQYF
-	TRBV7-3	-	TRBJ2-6	TGTGCCAGCAGCTACGCTGGGGCCAACGTCCTGACTTTC	CASSYAGANVLTF
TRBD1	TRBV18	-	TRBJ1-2	TGTGCCAGCTCACCGGGACAGACAGCTAACTATGGCTACACCTTC	CASSPGQTANYGYTF
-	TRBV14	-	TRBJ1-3	TGTGCCAGCAGCCGATCCTACGGGGGTTCTTACGGAAACACCATATATTTT	CASSRSYGGSYGNTIYF